Listed here are 12 T cell receptor beta chains from one sample, sequenced in a study of T cell therapy after organ transplantation. Produced via immunoSEQ multiplex PCR; TCRdb's table is partial and in-frame only. Counted here are 2,000 to 2,500 clones, around 70% occurring once; the ten biggest clones make up just under 30%. Their target antigens are unknown. The sequences come from CD8+ T cells from blood, collected before autologous CMV-specific T cell therapy. These TCRs come from a human patient who had received a solid organ transplant and had CMV disease.

The gene calls are TRBV6-5 and TRBJ2-4; D unresolved. The CDR3 has 14 amino acids. Germline V lookup: CDR1 MNHEY, CDR2 SVGAGI. V was cut by 10 bases and J by 12 bases, with 25 bases left in between. The CDR3 spells CATPLWPGQKHQYF. CDR3 bases: TGTGCCACCCCATTGTGGCCGGGCCAAAAACATCAGTACTTC.

CDR3 residues: CASSLTSGSETQYF. The CDR3 nucleotides read TGTGCCAGCAGCTTAACTAGCGGGAGTGAGACCCAGTACTTC. This chain connects TRBV11-2 to TRBJ2-5, with 11 positions matching TRBD2. This CDR3 has 14 residues. Losses at the gene ends were 2 bases for V and 5 bases for J; bases not matched to a gene: 1. CDR1 and CDR2 from the germline V gene are SGHAT and FQNNGV.

The chain has TRBV5-1 and TRBJ2-3; unclear D gene. The ends were cut back, 4 bases at V and 1 base at J, with 13 bases in the middle. Germline CDR1 reads SGHRS; CDR2 reads YFSETQ. There are 15 residues in the CDR3. CDR3 residues: CASSEGTDRTDTQYF. CDR3 nucleotide sequence: TGCGCCAGCAGCGAAGGAACAGACCGCACAGATACGCAGTATTTT.

The J gene is TRBJ1-5, the V gene TRBV5-5; tentatively, D is TRBD1 (5 bases). CDR1 is SGHKS and CDR2 is YYEKEE in the germline V gene (reference sequence). The CDR3 runs 16 residues. Trimming took 5 bases from V and 0 from J, leaving 15 bases between them. DNA for the CDR3: TGTGCCAGCAGTACCGGGACCGATTATAGCAATCAGCCCCAGCATTTT. It specifies CASSTGTDYSNQPQHF.

The chain carries TRBV13 and TRBJ2-7; D may be TRBD1 (6 bases). V dropped 5 bases and J dropped 0 bases, with 14 bases sitting between them. CDR3 length: 15 amino acids. Looked up from germline, CDR1 is PRHDT and CDR2 is FYEKMQ (reference sequence). CDR3 bases: TGTGCCAGCAGCAAGACAGGAATTCTCTCCTACGAGCAGTACTTC. It specifies CASSKTGILSYEQYF. Filled out from reference TRBV13 and TRBJ2-7, the complete variable domain reads AAGVIQSPRHLIKEKRETATLKCYPIPRHDTVYWYQQGPGQDPQFLISFYEKMQSDKGSIPDRFSAQQFSDYHSELNMSSLELGDSALYFCASSKTGILSYEQYFGPGTRLTVT.

This clone was picked up one time. The chain recombines TRBV4-2 with TRBJ2-7, with D tentatively TRBD1 or TRBD2 (5 bases each). Per the germline V gene, CDR1 is LGHNA and CDR2 is YNFKEQ. The CDR3 spans 15 residues. Trimming took off 1 base at V and 0 bases at J, with 10 bases between the two ends. CDR3 in amino acids: CASSQVEGISYEQYF. CDR3 coding DNA: TGTGCCAGCAGCCAAGTAGAGGGGATCTCCTACGAGCAGTACTTC.

The chain employs TRBV15 and TRBJ2-7, with 8 positions matching TRBD1. The CDR3 runs 13 residues. Trimming removed 3 bases from V and 3 bases from J; junction bases left unmatched: 1. Germline CDR1 is LNHNV and CDR2 is YYDKDF (reference sequence). DNA of the CDR3: TGTGCCACCAGCAGTGGACAGGGCTACGAGCAGTACTTC. It yields the protein CATSSGQGYEQYF.

V gene TRBV4-2 combines with J gene TRBJ2-6; no definite D call. Trimming left V 0 bases short and J 2 bases short, with 8 bases between. Germline-derived CDR1 and CDR2 are LGHNA and YNFKEQ. The CDR3 consists of 16 residues. CDR3 sequence reads: CASSQDPSTGANVLTF. The DNA for the CDR3 is TGTGCCAGCAGCCAAGATCCTTCGACTGGGGCCAACGTCCTGACTTTC.

This chain uses TRBV6-5 with TRBJ1-2; D may be TRBD1 (6 bases). Trimming took off 8 bases at V and 7 bases at J, with 14 bases between the two ends. The CDR3 runs to 12 residues. Germline CDR1 and CDR2: MNHEY and SVGAGI. CDR3 residues: CASGEGGSGYTF. The CDR3 DNA follows: TGTGCCAGCGGAGAGGGGGGTAGTGGCTACACCTTC.

The V and J genes are TRBV18 and TRBJ2-1; possible D gene TRBD2, 6 bases. CDR1 and CDR2 (germline): KGHSH, LQKENI. The germline V and J ends were trimmed by 0 bases and 0 bases, with 12 bases remaining between them. The CDR3 has 17 residues. DNA for the CDR3: TGTGCCAGCTCACCACCCTCACGGGAGAGCTCCTACAATGAGCAGTTCTTC. Translating it yields CASSPPSRESSYNEQFF.

This chain links TRBV7-8 with TRBJ1-1; no reliable D call. V shed 1 base and J shed 2 bases, with 5 bases lying between them. Looked up from germline, CDR1 is SGHVS and CDR2 is FQNEAQ. The CDR3 length is 13 residues. The CDR3 region is CASSLVTNTEAFF. Written as DNA, the CDR3 is TGTGCCAGCAGCTTAGTTACCAACACTGAAGCTTTCTTT.

The J gene is TRBJ2-6, the V gene TRBV27; D not certain. The CDR3 has 16 amino acids. V was clipped by 4 bases and J by 1 base, with 11 bases between them. The germline V gene has CDR1 MNHEY and CDR2 SMNVEV (reference sequence). In DNA, the CDR3 is TGTGCCAGCAGTTCTAGGTTGGGATCTGGGGCCAACGTCCTGACTTTC. This codes for CASSSRLGSGANVLTF.